This T cell receptor (beta chain) was profiled in a study of regulatory T cells in long-lasting Graves disease. HTBI primers from iRepertoire and Arm-PCR of CDR3 regions yielded the TCR beta libraries. TCRdb reprocessed the multiplex PCR reads with MiXCR, giving one entry per CDR3 protein. The sample has 200,000 to 250,000 distinct CDR3 sequences, roughly a fifth seen once; the top ten hold approximately 15%. Whole-study findings and limits: The study found TRBV28, TRBJ1-2 and TRBJ2-5 favored in persistent disease. Persistent patients shared more public clonotypes (approximately 2,900) than new patients (approximately 970).

On this clonotype: The antigen remains unidentified.

The time point: newly diagnosed GD, antithyroid drugs for less than 3 months. Making the TCR library involved RNA that had been extracted from PBMCs. The CDR3 is made up of 15 amino acids. The ends were cut back, 4 bases at V and 1 base at J, with 11 bases in the middle. Per the germline V gene, CDR1 is KGHSH and CDR2 is LQKENI. This receptor was obtained from a female donor with Graves disease. Material: peripheral blood mononuclear cells (PBMCs), obtained at new diagnosis, from a patient treated with antithyroid drugs. The chain carries TRBV18 and TRBJ1-5; no reliable D call. The CDR3 DNA follows: TGTGCCAGCTCACGCACCGACCAGAGCAATCAGCCCCAGCATTTT. Translating it yields CASSRTDQSNQPQHF.